The 24 T cell receptor beta chains given below trace back to one sample, sequenced in a study of T cell changes during pregnancy in multiple sclerosis. Profiled with immunoSEQ multiplex PCR; TCRdb holds only in-frame clones, not every one. This table has just under 70,000 clones, about 89% appearing once. The material was peripheral blood, obtained in the second trimester of pregnancy. The source is a female donor with multiple sclerosis, enrolled in a pregnancy study.

The V and J genes are TRBV5-6 and TRBJ1-5; D is unclear. Trimming stripped 0 bases from V and 3 bases from J, with 10 bases between. The CDR3 sequence is 15 residues long. CDR1 SGHDT and CDR2 YYEEEE come from the germline V gene. The CDR3 DNA follows: TGTGCCAGCAGCTTGGGACGCGGGGACAATCAGCCCCAGCATTTT. Protein sequence: CASSLGRGDNQPQHF.

CDR3 loop: CASSQLGAGGMAGELFF. The CDR3 DNA reads as TGCGCCAGCAGCCAACTGGGGGCGGGGGGAATGGCCGGGGAGCTGTTTTTT. The chain couples TRBV4-3 to TRBJ2-2, with TRBD2 identical over 8 bases. Per germline, CDR1 LGHNA and CDR2 YSLEER. The length of the CDR3 is 17 residues. V was pared by 2 bases and J by 6 bases, with 11 bases of the junction left unmatched.

The chain is built from TRBV11-2 and TRBJ2-4; a possible D gene is TRBD1 (6 bases). The V gene lost 6 bases and the J gene lost 0 bases, with 12 bases spanning the gap. The CDR3 is 15 amino acids. CDR1 is SGHAT and CDR2 is FQNNGV in the germline V gene. CDR3 nucleotides: TGTGCCAGCAGTTCAACAGGGCTAGCCAAAAACATTCAGTACTTC. It codes for CASSSTGLAKNIQYF.

The rearrangement uses TRBV6-5 and TRBJ2-7; TRBD2 matches 8 bases. Trimming took 4 bases from V and 0 from J; bases not matched to a gene: 5. The CDR3 contains 15 residues. From germline, CDR1 is MNHEY and CDR2 SVGAGI. This CDR3 reads CASSLAGITSYEQYF. The CDR3 coding sequence is TGTGCCAGCAGTTTAGCGGGGATAACCTCCTACGAGCAGTACTTC.

As regards this clone: The identical CDR3 is also encoded by other nucleotide sequences in the sample. The chain joins TRBV29-1 to TRBJ2-7; the match to TRBD1 covers 9 bases. Germline V lookup: CDR1 SQVTM, CDR2 ANQGSEA. With 7 bases clipped from V and 3 bases from J, the junction kept 1 base outside the gene matches. The CDR3 is 11 amino acids. Written as DNA, the CDR3 is TGCAGCGGGGGACAGGGCTACGAGCAGTACTTC. The encoded protein is CSGGQGYEQYF.

The chain is built from TRBV7-6 and TRBJ2-6; D gene uncertain. CDR1 and CDR2 from the germline V gene are SGHVS and FNYEAQ. This CDR3 is built from 15 residues. V lost 2 bases, J lost 2 bases, and 7 bases lay in between. CDR3 loop: CASSLLQTGANVLTF. CDR3 in DNA: TGTGCCAGCAGCTTACTACAGACTGGGGCCAACGTCCTGACTTTC.

As regards this clone: One end of the junction fails to match germline, which may point to a read error. The rearrangement links TRBV5-6 to TRBJ2-7, with D tentatively TRBD1 (5 bases). This CDR3 region has 10 residues. The germline V gene encodes CDR1 SGHDT and CDR2 YYEEEE. CDR3 loop: CASSLVLGDF. CDR3 coding DNA: TGTGCCAGCAGCTTGGTTTTAGGGGACTTC.

The CDR3 bases are TGCGCCAGCAGCCCCCAGGAACATAATTTAGAGACCCAGTACTTC. It is translated as CASSPQEHNLETQYF. The chain joins TRBV4-1 to TRBJ2-5, with no clear D. Germline V lookup: CDR1 MGHRA, CDR2 YSYEKL. Trimming pared 4 bases from V and 4 bases from J, leaving 16 bases between. The CDR3 consists of 15 residues.

The chain has TRBV7-3 and TRBJ2-1; D is perhaps TRBD2 (7 bases). The CDR3 extends over 14 amino acids. The germline V gene encodes CDR1 SGHTA and CDR2 FQGTGA. Trimming stripped 6 bases from V and 15 bases from J, with 24 bases between. The CDR3 region is CASRLDRGAGQMFF. CDR3 nucleotides: TGTGCCAGCAGGCTCGACCGGGGGGCGGGGCAAATGTTCTTC.

This chain links TRBV10-1 with TRBJ2-1; 12 nucleotides line up with TRBD2. The germline CDR1 and CDR2 sequences are WNHNN and SYGVQD (reference sequence). The CDR3 has 19 amino acids. J lost 1 base, V lost 7 bases, and 14 bases had no gene match. CDR3 loop: CASIVPRTSGAGSYNEQFF. In DNA, the CDR3 is TGCGCCAGCATCGTTCCCCGGACTAGCGGGGCCGGGTCCTACAATGAGCAGTTCTTC.

The chain is built from TRBV10-3 and TRBJ2-2, with a possible D match to TRBD2 (5 bases). Trimming removed 8 bases at V and 0 bases at J, with 10 bases between. Germline V gene lookup returns CDR1 ENHRY and CDR2 SYGVKD. This CDR3 contains 14 residues. CDR3 nucleotides: TGTGCCATCGGAGGCAAAACGAACACCGGGGAGCTGTTTTTT. Translated: CAIGGKTNTGELFF.

The V call is TRBV7-9, the J call TRBJ2-1; 7 bases agree with TRBD2. The CDR3 is 14 residues long. Trimming removed 5 bases from V and 5 bases from J; junction bases left unmatched: 6. The germline V gene encodes CDR1 SEHNR and CDR2 FQNEAQ (reference sequence). This CDR3 reads CASSHLGRDNEQFF. The CDR3 DNA reads TGTGCCAGCAGCCATCTGGGGAGGGACAATGAGCAGTTCTTC.

This rearrangement joins TRBV5-8 to TRBJ1-5; 7 nucleotides align to TRBD1. Germline assignment: CDR1 SGHTS and CDR2 YDEGEE. The CDR3 covers 17 residues. The junction had 14 bases not matched to a gene; V was cut back by 6 bases and J by 2 bases. CDR3 region: CASITRNRGRGNQPQHF. CDR3 nucleotides: TGTGCCAGCATCACACGGAATAGGGGGCGAGGCAATCAGCCCCAGCATTTT.

The chain uses TRBV27 and TRBJ2-3, with D possibly matching TRBD2 (5 bases). The CDR3 is 12 amino acids. Germline lookup yields CDR1 MNHEY and CDR2 SMNVEV (reference sequence). Trimming removed 3 bases from V and 11 bases from J, with 12 bases in between. The CDR3 sequence is CASSFGSAGQYF. CDR3 sequence (DNA): TGTGCCAGCAGTTTCGGCAGCGCGGGGCAGTATTTT.

This clone has just one count. The gene calls are TRBV9 and TRBJ2-3, with TRBD2 as a possible D gene (6 bases). Per the germline V gene, CDR1 is SGDLS and CDR2 is YYNGEE. CDR3 size: 16 residues. V was shortened by 0 bases and J by 3 bases, with 14 bases between the two germline ends. CDR3 protein: CASSVGLDKLTDTQYF. CDR3 DNA sequence: TGTGCCAGCAGCGTAGGACTAGATAAACTAACAGATACGCAGTATTTT.

CDR3 loop: CASSAGQPNYGYTF. CDR3 sequence (DNA): TGTGCCAGTAGTGCGGGACAGCCCAACTATGGCTACACCTTC. The J gene is TRBJ1-2, the V gene TRBV19; 7 bases agree with TRBD1. V lost 5 bases and J lost 2; bases outside the gene matches: 5. CDR1 is LNHDA, CDR2 SQIVND, per germline (reference sequence). CDR3 length: 14 residues.

The chain links TRBV29-1 to TRBJ1-4; D is unresolved. This CDR3 spans 12 amino acids. Germline values: CDR1 SQVTM, CDR2 ANQGSEA. CDR3 region: CSGKWEAEKLFF. For the CDR3, the DNA is TGCAGTGGGAAGTGGGAGGCTGAAAAACTGTTTTTT.

The count of this clone is one. The genes are TRBV30 and TRBJ1-2; TRBD1 aligns across 8 bases. The CDR3 is 13 amino acids. Germline CDR1 and CDR2: GTSNPN and SVGIG (reference sequence). Trimming at V came to 2 bases and at J to 2 bases, leaving 1 base not matched to a gene. In DNA, the CDR3 is TGTGCCTGGAGTCGACAGGGGAACTATGGCTACACCTTC. As protein: CAWSRQGNYGYTF.

The V and J genes are TRBV28 and TRBJ1-2; D might be TRBD1 (6 bases). The V end lost 5 bases, the J end lost 7 bases, and 23 bases lay between the germline ends. The CDR3 is 16 residues long. Germline values: CDR1 MDHEN, CDR2 SYDVKM. The CDR3 reads CASSPRGKGLGGGYTF. The CDR3 DNA reads as TGTGCCAGCAGTCCCCGCGGCAAGGGGCTAGGGGGTGGCTACACCTTC.

This clone is a singleton in its sample. The rearrangement uses TRBV19 and TRBJ2-1; 11 positions agree with TRBD2. The CDR3 is 16 residues long. V dropped 7 bases and J dropped 1; count of bases not matched to a gene: 6. Germline V CDR1 and CDR2: LNHDA, SQIVND (reference sequence). CDR3 in amino acids: CASTRASGGSYNEQFF. In nucleotides, the CDR3 is TGTGCCAGTACCCGTGCTAGCGGGGGGTCCTACAATGAGCAGTTCTTC.

Concerning this clone itself: One junction end does not reproduce the germline sequence, and a read error may be involved. V usage is TRBV7-7 and J usage is TRBJ2-5, with 8 nucleotides matching TRBD1. The length of the CDR3 is 13 residues. Per the germline V gene, CDR1 is SSHAT and CDR2 is FNYEAQ (reference sequence). The CDR3 reads CASSPRQGETQYF. The CDR3 bases are TGTGCTAGCAGCCCTCGACAGGGGGAGACCCAGTACTTC.

This clone came up once. The J gene is TRBJ1-2, the V gene TRBV4-2; tentatively, D is TRBD1 (6 bases). This CDR3 contains 14 residues. CDR1 and CDR2 (germline): LGHNA, YNFKEQ. Trimming shortened V by 4 bases and J by 4 bases, and 13 bases separated the two germline ends. CDR3 nucleotide sequence: TGTGCCAGCAGCCCCTCGGACAGCCTCTATGGCTACACCTTC. Its protein is CASSPSDSLYGYTF.

This clone was detected only a few times. V usage is TRBV5-1 and J usage is TRBJ1-5; tentative D call: TRBD1 (5 bases). CDR3 length: 14 residues. Looked up from germline, CDR1 is SGHRS and CDR2 is YFSETQ. Trimming removed 4 bases from V and 2 bases from J, with 10 bases in between. The CDR3 here is CASSPGTGNQPQHF. Here the CDR3 DNA reads TGCGCCAGCAGCCCCGGGACTGGCAATCAGCCCCAGCATTTT.

The genes are TRBV7-6 and TRBJ2-1; perhaps TRBD2 as D (5 bases). V shed 5 bases and J shed 1 base, with 6 bases lying between them. CDR3 length: 13 residues. Germline values: CDR1 SGHVS, CDR2 FNYEAQ. CDR3 DNA sequence: TGTGCCAGCAGCCGAGGGTCCTACAATGAGCAGTTCTTC. It is translated as CASSRGSYNEQFF.